The next 9 T cell receptor beta chains were all read from a single sample in a study of T cell responses to AZD1222 COVID-19 vaccine. Sequencing used immunoSEQ multiplex PCR; TCRdb keeps in-frame clones, though not all of them. The sample consists of about 140,000 clones, 85% to 95% of them appearing once. The sample in question was peripheral blood, obtained on day 0 of MenACWY control vaccination. The source is an adult in good health.

The CDR3 reads CASMGGGLNEQFF. The CDR3 bases are TGTGCCAGCATGGGCGGGGGGCTCAATGAGCAGTTCTTC. The rearrangement links TRBV7-9 to TRBJ2-1, with 8 bases fitting TRBD2. The junction had 5 bases not matched to a gene; V was cut back by 7 bases and J by 6 bases. The germline CDR1 and CDR2 sequences are SEHNR and FQNEAQ (reference sequence). There are 13 residues in the CDR3.

This clone was counted once. This sequence joins TRBV11-3 and TRBJ2-7, with unresolved D. There are 14 residues in the CDR3. The V end was cut by 2 bases, the J end by 0 bases, with 8 bases between. Per germline, CDR1 SGHNT and CDR2 YENEEA. Here the CDR3 DNA reads TGTGCCAGCAGCTTATCGGCAGGCTCCTACGAGCAGTACTTC. As protein: CASSLSAGSYEQYF. Full variable domain (remainder filled in from reference TRBV11-3 and TRBJ2-7): EAGVVQSPRYKIIEKKQPVAFWCNPISGHNTLYWYLQNLGQGPELLIRYENEEAVDDSQLPKDRFSAERLKGVDSTLKIQPAELGDSAVYLCASSLSAGSYEQYFGPGTRLTVT.

The V gene is TRBV11-2, the J gene TRBJ1-1, with a weak D call TRBD1 (5 bases). V dropped 0 bases and J dropped 7 bases, with 9 bases sitting between them. Germline V gene sequence: CDR1 SGHAT, CDR2 FQNNGV. This CDR3 region has 13 residues. The CDR3 nucleotides are TGTGCCAGCAGCTTAGATCGCGGGGGTGAAGCTTTCTTT. Protein: CASSLDRGGEAFF. The entire variable domain, with the rest obtained from reference TRBV11-2 and TRBJ1-1, is as follows: EAGVAQSPRYKIIEKRQSVAFWCNPISGHATLYWYQQILGQGPKLLIQFQNNGVVDDSQLPKDRFSAERLKGVDSTLKIQPAKLEDSAVYLCASSLDRGGEAFFGQGTRLTVV.

This rearrangement joins TRBV7-3 to TRBJ2-7; 7 positions match TRBD1. CDR1 and CDR2 (germline): SGHTA, FQGTGA. This CDR3 has 14 amino acids. With 2 bases clipped from V and 6 bases from J, the junction kept 7 bases outside the gene matches. The CDR3 coding sequence is TGTGCCAGCAGCTTAGACAGGGTAGGAGGCGAGCAGTACTTC. Its translation is CASSLDRVGGEQYF.

V usage is TRBV24-1 and J usage is TRBJ1-5; D not resolved. Deletions cut 9 bases from V and 2 bases from J, with 10 bases between. The germline V gene has CDR1 KGHDR and CDR2 SFDVKD. This CDR3 region has 13 residues. The DNA of the CDR3 is TGTGCCACCGGACGAGGAGGCAATCAGCCCCAGCATTTT. This encodes CATGRGGNQPQHF.

The chain carries TRBV9 and TRBJ1-6; no firm D call. Between the trimmed V and J ends, which lost 4 bases and 7 bases, there was a span of 9 bases. The CDR3 consists of 13 residues. Germline V gene sequence: CDR1 SGDLS, CDR2 YYNGEE. This CDR3 is CASSPSLNSPLHF. The CDR3 DNA is TGTGCCAGCAGCCCCAGCCTGAATTCACCCCTCCACTTT.

This chain uses TRBV9 with TRBJ2-5, with TRBD1 matching 9 bases. CDR3 size: 15 residues. Germline values: CDR1 SGDLS, CDR2 YYNGEE. The J segment lost 5 bases and the V segment lost 0 bases, leaving 5 bases of the junction unmatched. The DNA for the CDR3 is TGTGCCAGCAGCGTAGCTAGGGACAGGGTTGAGACCCAGTACTTC. Protein: CASSVARDRVETQYF.

This clone has a single count. This chain joins TRBV15 and TRBJ1-6; D perhaps matches TRBD1 (5 bases). The CDR3 loop spans 18 amino acids. Trimming took 3 bases from V and 0 from J, leaving 15 bases between them. Germline V gene lookup returns CDR1 LNHNV and CDR2 YYDKDF (reference sequence). CDR3 sequence reads: CATSSGIGESSYNSPLHF. CDR3 DNA: TGTGCCACCAGCAGTGGAATAGGGGAGTCCTCCTATAATTCACCCCTCCACTTT.

The chain combines TRBV27 with TRBJ2-7; the match to TRBD1 covers 10 bases. The CDR3 extends over 16 amino acids. The J segment lost 4 bases and the V segment lost 5 bases, leaving 11 bases of the junction unmatched. In germline, CDR1 is MNHEY, CDR2 SMNVEV (reference sequence). The CDR3 coding sequence is TGTGCCAGCAGTCCCCGGGGGACAGGGGCCTCATACGAGCAGTACTTC. Amino acids: CASSPRGTGASYEQYF.